The T cell receptor (beta chain) under discussion was sequenced for a study of blood T cell repertoires in COVID-19. Study at large: Material from acute and convalescent COVID-19 was sourced from the United States, Italy and Spain.

Between the trimmed V and J ends, which lost 5 bases and 8 bases, there was a span of 18 bases. The CDR3 totals 15 residues. The germline gives CDR1 KGHDR, CDR2 SFDVKD. The assay was immunoSEQ multiplex PCR, and TCRdb's table has in-frame clones only and misses some. In the table there are about 220,000 clones, roughly 90% of which are singletons. The V gene is TRBV24-1, the J gene TRBJ2-1; maybe TRBD1 (6 bases). The source material was PBMCs or T cells enriched from blood (not recorded which). The sequence derives from a woman aged 25 to 39 with acute COVID-19. The CDR3 bases are TGTGCCACCAGTGGGACAGAGGAGTCACCCCATGAGCAGTTCTTC. It specifies CATSGTEESPHEQFF.